This TCR beta chain originates from a study of T-cell reconstitution after alpha-beta-depleted transplantation in children. The ends were cut back, 6 bases at V and 2 bases at J, with 9 bases in the middle. The CDR3 spans 13 residues. Germline CDR1 is SNHLY and CDR2 is FYNNEI. Concerning this clonotype itself: The antigen remains unidentified.

The library targeted TCRbeta and was prepared with unique molecular identifiers. Each CDR3 protein is one row after TCRdb ran MiXCR on the PCR reads. The sample carries around 960,000 distinct CDR3 sequences, about 30% recorded once. Overall study findings and caveats: Surviving recipient T cells and thymic progenitors produced the high day-60 TCRbeta diversity seen in some patients. Several hundred expanded graft clones reportedly were the source of alpha-beta T cells about two months after transplant. After one year, T-cell counts and TCRbeta diversity mostly came from new T cells.

Sequences were derived from PBMCs, mostly from graft donor cells, sampled 360 days after TCRalphabeta/CD19-depleted stem cell transplant. The sequence came from a boy under two years old who had a stem cell transplant for SCID, so the T cells may come from the graft donor. The chain couples TRBV2 to TRBJ2-3, with a possible D match to TRBD2 (5 bases). The DNA of the CDR3 is TGTGCCAGCAGGCGGACTTACACAGATACGCAGTATTTT. This translates into CASRRTYTDTQYF.